This T cell receptor (beta chain) originates from a study of siplizumab effects on memory and regulatory T cells. Findings and limits, study-wide: Siplizumab significantly lowered the alloreactive sequences that could be traced to unstimulated CD4+ memory cells.

The germline CDR1 and CDR2 sequences are LNHDA and SQIVND (reference sequence). V was clipped by 7 bases and J by 6 bases; unmatched bases: 12. This CDR3 has 14 amino acids. Of note for this clone: As yet, its antigen is unknown.

Produced via immunoSEQ multiplex PCR; TCRdb's table is partial and in-frame only. The data show roughly 120,000 clones, approximately 94% seen once. Sequences were obtained from non-Treg CD4+ T cells sorted from blood. This chain links TRBV19 with TRBJ2-7; 7 bases align to TRBD1. This clonotype was obtained from a human donor in good health. CDR3 in amino acids: CASTTGTNTREQYF. CDR3 nucleotides: TGTGCCAGTACGACAGGGACCAACACCCGCGAGCAGTACTTC.